The clone carrying this TCR beta chain was counted a few times. Its antigen remains unknown. TCRdb fed the reads into MiXCR, producing one record per CDR3 protein. The sample holds 310,000 or so distinct CDR3 sequences; roughly a sixth are singletons and the top ten take around 12%. The CDR3 totals 17 residues. The trim removed 6 bases at V and 2 bases at J, leaving 11 bases unmatched. Looked up from germline, CDR1 is DFQATT and CDR2 is SNEGSKA (reference sequence). These data belong to a study of T cell repertoires in cytomegalovirus infection. Study context: Indicated by public TCR beta signatures were CMV infection and matching HLA type. General study findings and limits: Adding up the frequency of public TCR beta families identified people who carried CMV plus the relevant HLA.

The chain couples TRBV20-1 to TRBJ2-6; 9 bases are a match to TRBD1. The specimen was PBMCs. This clonotype was obtained from a human donor in good health (CMV status not recorded). Some clones in this sample may be carry-over from other donors' samples. In DNA form, the CDR3 reads TGCAGTGCCCCCCCCCCGGGACAGGGTACTGGGGCCAACGTCCTGACTTTC. This sequence encodes CSAPPPGQGTGANVLTF.